This T cell receptor beta chain was sequenced for a study of radiation and T cells in renal cell carcinoma. The repertoire was sequenced with immunoSEQ multiplex PCR; TCRdb's copy has only in-frame clones and lacks some. This sample has around 64,000 clones; 60% to 85% occur once, and the top ten carry 7.3%. Described time point: baseline pretreatment blood. Treatment indicated: 15 Gy SBRT to primary tumor, nephrectomy 4 weeks later. V gave up 0 bases and J gave up 8 bases; unmatched junction bases: 4. This CDR3 has 14 amino acids. CDR1 is SNHLY and CDR2 is FYNNEI in the germline V gene. The clonotype was recovered from a man aged 60-69 years with renal cell carcinoma. Material: blood, obtained from a patient whose treatment included radiotherapy and nephrectomy. This rearrangement joins TRBV2 to TRBJ2-4; 7 positions agree with TRBD1. This CDR3 is CASSEAGGQDIQYF. CDR3 nucleotide sequence: TGTGCCAGCAGTGAAGCAGGGGGCCAGGACATTCAGTACTTC.